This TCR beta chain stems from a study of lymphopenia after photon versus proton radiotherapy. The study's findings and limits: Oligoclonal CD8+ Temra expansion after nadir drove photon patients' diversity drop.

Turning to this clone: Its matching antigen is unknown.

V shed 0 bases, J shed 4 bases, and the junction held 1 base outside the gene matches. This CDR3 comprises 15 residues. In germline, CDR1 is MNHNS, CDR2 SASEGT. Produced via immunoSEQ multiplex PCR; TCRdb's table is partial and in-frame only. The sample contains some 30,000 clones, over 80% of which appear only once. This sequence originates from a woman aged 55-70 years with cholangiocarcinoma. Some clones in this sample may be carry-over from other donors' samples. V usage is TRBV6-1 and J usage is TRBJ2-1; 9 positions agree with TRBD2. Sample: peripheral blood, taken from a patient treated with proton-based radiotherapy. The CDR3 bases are TGTGCCAGCAGTGAAGCCCTAGCGGGGTACAATGAGCAGTTCTTC. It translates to CASSEALAGYNEQFF.